A single sample is the source of the 28 T cell receptor beta chains below, sequenced in a study of low-dose radiotherapy and immunotherapy resistance in tumors. First-strand cDNA used TRAV- and TRBV-specific primers, covering alpha and beta chains. The authors amplified TCRs for around 20 PCR cycles with a constant-region primer and a V-primer adapter. TCRdb itself ran the reads through MiXCR, one entry per CDR3 protein. This table has roughly 100,000 distinct CDR3 sequences, less than 25% appearing once. The time point is: after trial treatment. The treatment is: LDRT plus nivolumab, ipilimumab, low-dose cyclophosphamide and aspirin (RACIN trial). The material was PBMCs, obtained after low-dose radiotherapy plus immunotherapy. The receptor source for this set is a male donor with prostate cancer.

This clonotype occurred many times. The chain uses TRBV20-1 and TRBJ2-3; weak D call: TRBD2 (7 bases). The germline CDR1 and CDR2 sequences are DFQATT and SNEGSKA (reference sequence). Trimming removed 1 base from V and 7 bases from J, with 15 bases in between. The CDR3 extends over 14 amino acids. The CDR3 region is CSARVRGARNTQYF. The CDR3 nucleotides are TGCAGTGCTAGAGTTCGGGGGGCGCGAAATACGCAGTATTTT.

The chain is built from TRBV7-2 and TRBJ1-6, with a tentative D call TRBD1 (6 bases). Germline CDR1 and CDR2: SGHTA and FQGNSA. CDR3 size: 15 residues. V lost 4 bases and J lost 5, with 12 bases in between. In DNA form, the CDR3 reads TGTGCCAGCAGCTCACAGGGATGGAATAATTCACCCCTCCACTTT. Its protein is CASSSQGWNNSPLHF.

The J gene is TRBJ2-3, the V gene TRBV11-2, with D perhaps TRBD2 (5 bases). Per the germline V gene, CDR1 is SGHAT and CDR2 is FQNNGV. This CDR3 contains 15 residues. With 1 base removed from V and 3 bases from J, the gap between germline ends came to 11 bases. CDR3 protein: CASSLVAGQTDTQYF. CDR3 in DNA: TGTGCCAGCAGCTTAGTGGCGGGCCAAACAGATACGCAGTATTTT.

Notes on this clonotype: Since a far larger clone is one base different, this is likely a read error. The chain recombines TRBV5-8 with TRBJ1-6; no definite D call. Germline V gene lookup returns CDR1 SGHTS and CDR2 YDEGEE. This CDR3 has 14 amino acids. V lost 1 base and J lost 10, with 12 bases in between. CDR3 nucleotides: TGTGCCAGCAGCTTGCGGCAGGACGAATCACCCCTCCACTTT. Encoded protein: CASSLRQDESPLHF.

The J gene is TRBJ1-6, the V gene TRBV27, with TRBD1 identical over 7 bases. V trimming: 7 bases; J trimming: 0 bases; junction bases outside the gene matches: 12. The CDR3 has 18 amino acids. Germline V gene sequence: CDR1 MNHEY, CDR2 SMNVEV (reference sequence). In DNA form, the CDR3 reads TGTGCCAGCAATCGCGGACAGGTCCATACCTCCTATAATTCACCCCTCCACTTT. Its translation: CASNRGQVHTSYNSPLHF.

This clonotype was found many times. The chain is built from TRBV6-5 and TRBJ2-7; TRBD2 agrees at 7 bases. The CDR3 loop spans 14 amino acids. CDR1 MNHEY and CDR2 SVGAGI come from the germline V gene. The trim removed 0 bases at V and 6 bases at J, leaving 5 bases unmatched. CDR3 DNA sequence: TGTGCCAGCAGTTACTCGGGGGGGGATCGCGAGCAGTACTTC. It encodes CASSYSGGDREQYF.

This clonotype was seen at least ten times. J is TRBJ2-7 and V is TRBV20-1, with 12 bases fitting TRBD1. This CDR3 is 15 amino acids long. The germline V gene encodes CDR1 DFQATT and CDR2 SNEGSKA (reference sequence). The V segment lost 3 bases and the J segment 6 bases; nucleotides outside the gene matches: 9. DNA for the CDR3: TGCAGTGCTAGTTGGGACAGGGGGCCGTACGCCGAGCAGTACTTC. Translated: CSASWDRGPYAEQYF.

A word on this clonotype: This could be a read error, since a much larger clone is one nucleotide away. Without the conserved terminal phenylalanine or tryptophan, this CDR3 likely stems from a read error. This sequence joins TRBV6-8 and TRBJ1-4; tentatively, D is TRBD1 (5 bases). The CDR3 is made up of 15 amino acids. V dropped 6 bases and J dropped 8 bases, with 19 bases sitting between them. Per the germline V gene, CDR1 is MNHGY and CDR2 is SAAAGT. CDR3 in amino acids: CASSVEGRLGEKLFY. CDR3 DNA sequence: TGTGCCAGCAGCGTAGAGGGGAGATTGGGAGAAAAACTGTTTTAT.

This clonotype was seen at least ten times. The chain recombines TRBV12-5 with TRBJ1-1; weak D call: TRBD1 (5 bases). Germline CDR1 and CDR2: LGHNT and FRNRAP. Trimming took 6 bases from V and 2 from J, leaving 16 bases between them. The CDR3 runs to 15 residues. CDR3 residues: CASGTGVGGNTEAFF. CDR3 in DNA: TGTGCTAGTGGCACCGGAGTGGGGGGAAACACTGAAGCTTTCTTT.

This clonotype was seen at least ten times. The chain has TRBV19 and TRBJ2-1; D might be TRBD2 (6 bases). This CDR3 is 15 amino acids long. Trimming pared 4 bases from V and 6 bases from J, leaving 16 bases between. The germline gives CDR1 LNHDA, CDR2 SQIVND (reference sequence). CDR3 sequence (DNA): TGTGCCAGTAGTAATTTGGGGGGTCCCCTCAATGAGCAGTTCTTC. This codes for CASSNLGGPLNEQFF.

Points on this clonotype: One base separates it from a far larger clone, so it is likely a read error. The rearrangement uses TRBV20-1 and TRBJ2-1, with TRBD2 matching 10 bases. CDR3 length equals 15 residues. Germline CDR1 DFQATT, CDR2 SNEGSKA (reference sequence). V trimming: 3 bases; J trimming: 13 bases; junction bases outside the gene matches: 15. The CDR3, as DNA: TGCAGTGCTAGTTCCTGGACTAGCGGCCAAGAGACCCAGTTCTTC. It yields the protein CSASSWTSGQETQFF.

This clonotype has ten or more counts. V usage is TRBV18 and J usage is TRBJ2-4; the D is unclear. With 3 bases removed from V and 5 bases from J, the gap between germline ends came to 14 bases. CDR3 size: 15 residues. Germline CDR1 KGHSH, CDR2 LQKENI. The CDR3 reads CASSPLIVSENIQYF. CDR3 bases: TGTGCCAGCTCACCTTTGATCGTATCAGAAAACATTCAGTACTTC.

This clonotype showed up many times. The chain combines TRBV7-2 with TRBJ1-2; 8 nucleotides agree with TRBD1. The V and J ends lost 1 base and 7 bases, in that order; junction bases with no gene match: 11. CDR1 is SGHTA, CDR2 FQGNSA, per germline. This CDR3 has 16 amino acids. The CDR3 spells CASSLGARQGRGGYTF. The CDR3 bases are TGTGCCAGCAGCTTAGGGGCCCGACAGGGGAGAGGTGGCTACACCTTC.

V and J are TRBV24-1 and TRBJ2-1, with 10 nucleotides matching TRBD2. V lost 4 bases and J lost 2; bases outside the gene matches: 4. Germline CDR1 reads KGHDR; CDR2 reads SFDVKD. The CDR3 extends over 16 amino acids. The DNA for the CDR3 is TGTGCCACCAGTGAGTACGGACTAGCGGCCTACAATGAGCAGTTCTTC. Amino acid sequence: CATSEYGLAAYNEQFF.

This clonotype has a count of ten or more. V gene TRBV6-5 combines with J gene TRBJ1-2; D not resolved. V lost 2 bases and J lost 7, with 17 bases in between. This CDR3 contains 15 residues. CDR1 is MNHEY and CDR2 is SVGAGI in the germline V gene. CDR3 residues: CASSYGPVAGGGYTF. The CDR3 nucleotides read TGTGCCAGCAGTTACGGTCCGGTAGCGGGCGGTGGCTACACCTTC.

This clonotype was picked up many times. This chain joins TRBV29-1 and TRBJ1-1; no firm D call. V lost 1 base and J 0 bases, leaving 9 bases between the germline ends. Germline CDR1 reads SQVTM; CDR2 reads ANQGSEA. This CDR3 is 14 amino acids long. The CDR3 region has the DNA TGCAGCGTTGAAGTGATGAAGATGAACACTGAAGCTTTCTTT. The encoded protein is CSVEVMKMNTEAFF.

There are many counts of this clonotype. This rearrangement joins TRBV30 to TRBJ1-5; D possibly corresponds to TRBD1 (5 bases). The germline gives CDR1 GTSNPN, CDR2 SVGIG (reference sequence). The CDR3 length is 17 residues. V lost 2 bases and J lost 3, with 20 bases in between. The CDR3 bases are TGTGCCTGGAGTCTATCAGCTGGACACCATTACAATCAGCCCCAGCATTTT. As protein: CAWSLSAGHHYNQPQHF. Looking up the rest from reference TRBV30 and TRBJ1-5 gives the full variable domain: SQTIHQWPATLVQPVGSPLSLECTVEGTSNPNLYWYRQAAGRGLQLLFYSVGIGQISSEVPQNLSASRPQDRQFILSSKKLLLSDSGFYLCAWSLSAGHHYNQPQHFGDGTRLSIL.

This sequence joins TRBV11-2 and TRBJ2-5; D gene unclear. Germline CDR1 reads SGHAT; CDR2 reads FQNNGV. Trimming took 1 base from V and 5 from J, leaving 11 bases between them. The CDR3 is made up of 14 amino acids. The CDR3 sequence is CASSLAHFEETQYF. The CDR3 nucleotides are TGTGCCAGCAGCTTAGCCCATTTTGAGGAGACCCAGTACTTC.

This clonotype was counted ten times or more. A read error may account for a junction end that differs from germline. The rearrangement uses TRBV6-1 and TRBJ1-3; unclear D gene. The CDR3 covers 10 residues. CDR1 and CDR2 from the germline V gene are MNHNS and SASEGT. The CDR3 DNA follows: TGTGCCTGCAGCTTGCGCACCATATATTTT. Translated, it gives CACSLRTIYF.

On this clonotype: One base separates it from a far larger clone, so it is likely a read error. The chain recombines TRBV6-5 with TRBJ1-5; 7 bases align to TRBD1. CDR1 and CDR2 from the germline V gene are MNHEY and SVGAGI. The length of the CDR3 is 14 residues. The V and J ends lost 6 bases and 3 bases, in that order; junction bases with no gene match: 5. The CDR3 is CASSPGQNNQPQHF. The CDR3 coding sequence is TGTGCCAGCAGCCCGGGACAGAACAATCAGCCCCAGCATTTT.

This clonotype appeared many times. J is TRBJ2-1 and V is TRBV5-1; maybe TRBD1 (6 bases). This CDR3 contains 16 residues. The germline V gene encodes CDR1 SGHRS and CDR2 YFSETQ. Trimming removed 4 bases from V and 1 base from J, with 15 bases in between. The DNA for the CDR3 is TGCGCCAGCAGCATATCCGGGACATCTTCCTACAATGAGCAGTTCTTC. This gives the protein CASSISGTSSYNEQFF.

A few counts support this clonotype. The chain combines TRBV6-2 or TRBV6-3 with TRBJ2-7, with a weak D call TRBD1 (5 bases). V gave up 5 bases and J gave up 5 bases, with 10 bases separating them. CDR3 length equals 12 residues. Looked up from germline, CDR1 is MNHEY and CDR2 is SVGEGT. CDR3 sequence reads: CASSRQTDEQYF. CDR3 DNA: TGTGCCAGCAGTCGACAGACGGACGAGCAGTACTTC.

This clonotype was seen many times. The chain carries TRBV6-5 and TRBJ2-3; D may be TRBD1 (5 bases). The CDR3 spans 15 residues. Germline V CDR1 and CDR2: MNHEY, SVGAGI. Trimming took off 6 bases at V and 1 base at J, with 14 bases between the two ends. CDR3 in amino acids: CASSYDSRGTDTQYF. CDR3 nucleotide sequence: TGTGCCAGCAGCTACGACAGCCGTGGCACAGATACGCAGTATTTT.

The V call is TRBV5-8, the J call TRBJ1-6; possible D gene TRBD1, 6 bases. The CDR3 extends over 15 amino acids. Trimming took 4 bases from V and 10 from J, leaving 18 bases between them. The germline V gene encodes CDR1 SGHTS and CDR2 YDEGEE. The CDR3, as DNA: TGTGCCAGCAGCGTACAGGGTGTAGGAGAATCACCCCTCCACTTT. Amino acid sequence: CASSVQGVGESPLHF.

This clonotype was counted at least ten times. V and J are TRBV5-5 and TRBJ2-2; D remains unclear. The V end lost 0 bases, the J end lost 0 bases, and 9 bases lay between the germline ends. CDR1 SGHKS and CDR2 YYEKEE come from the germline V gene (reference sequence). This CDR3 is built from 16 residues. CDR3 residues: CASSLGPAANTGELFF. The CDR3 coding sequence is TGTGCCAGCAGCTTGGGTCCGGCGGCGAACACCGGGGAGCTGTTTTTT.

The rearrangement uses TRBV4-3 and TRBJ2-1; 11 bases map to TRBD2. V shed 4 bases, J shed 9 bases, and the junction held 5 bases outside the gene matches. This CDR3 is 14 amino acids long. CDR1 and CDR2 (germline): LGHNA, YSLEER. CDR3 sequence: CASSLAGGTGEQFF. The CDR3 DNA reads TGCGCCAGCAGCCTAGCGGGGGGGACTGGTGAGCAGTTCTTC.

This clonotype was seen repeatedly, ten times or more. CDR3 loop: CASSPIGGSYNEQFF. CDR3 sequence (DNA): TGCGCCAGCAGCCCTATAGGGGGATCCTACAATGAGCAGTTCTTC. The rearrangement joins TRBV4-1 to TRBJ2-1; possibly TRBD1 for D (6 bases). Trimming pared 4 bases from V and 1 base from J, leaving 11 bases between. Germline V lookup: CDR1 MGHRA, CDR2 YSYEKL. The CDR3 runs to 15 residues.

This clonotype appeared many times. V gene TRBV19 combines with J gene TRBJ2-3; no clear D. Germline values: CDR1 LNHDA, CDR2 SQIVND (reference sequence). The CDR3 sequence is 14 residues long. Trimming cost V 3 bases and J 0 bases, with 7 bases left between them. The CDR3 DNA sequence: TGTGCCAGTAGTATGTCTCCTAGCACAGATACGCAGTATTTT. Translation: CASSMSPSTDTQYF.